These T cell receptor beta chains were read from a single sample in a study of identical twins' blood T cells. TCRdb recomputed calls from the 5' RACE reads with MiXCR, one row per CDR3 protein. The sample has a few hundred thousand distinct CDR3 sequences, over 25% seen once. The sequenced sample was PBMCs. The receptors shown here come from a woman aged 18 to 55 in good health. Both conserved end residues are part of each CDR3. The order of the fields is clone size, J gene, V gene, D gene, CDR3 DNA, CDR3 protein. D genes are given only for firm matches. A row's size may be missing; if present it is once, few, many or a size class.

many | TRBJ1-2 | TRBV9 | . | TGTGCCAGCGGCGGAGGATCCGTCTATGGCTACACCTTC | CASGGGSVYGYTF
many | TRBJ2-5 | TRBV5-6 | . | TGTGCCAGCAGCTTGTATCAAGAGACCCAGTACTTC | CASSLYQETQYF
many | TRBJ1-1 | TRBV20-1 | TRBD1 | TGCAGTGCTGGAGCAAACCGGGACAGAAAAGCTTTCTTT | CSAGANRDRKAFF
many | TRBJ2-3 | TRBV24-1 | . | TGTGCCACCAGTGATCGCCGACTAGAGGATACGCAGTATTTT | CATSDRRLEDTQYF
. | TRBJ1-2 | TRBV7-9 | . | TGTGCCAGCAGCTGGGGGCCTTCGGTCAGCTACACCTTC | CASSWGPSVSYTF
. | TRBJ1-1 | TRBV19 | . | TGTGCCAGTATGAGGTCGGGGGCCGGGAACACTGAAGCTTTCTTT | CASMRSGAGNTEAFF
. | TRBJ1-2 | TRBV2 | . | TGTGCCAGCAGTGAAACGCGCCGCAACTATGGCTACACCTTC | CASSETRRNYGYTF
few | TRBJ1-5 | TRBV7-9 | . | TGTGCCAGCCGTGACAGCAGTGATCAGCCCCAGCATTTT | CASRDSSDQPQHF
. | TRBJ1-2 | TRBV4-3 | . | TGCGCCAGCAGCCGAGTAGGGGCCGGAAACTATGGCTACACCTTC | CASSRVGAGNYGYTF
. | TRBJ1-2 | TRBV12-3/TRBV12-4 | . | TGTGCCAGCAGCCGCCAGACGGGGGCTAACTATGGCTACACCTTC | CASSRQTGANYGYTF
. | TRBJ2-2 | TRBV7-2 | TRBD2 | TGTGCCAGCAGCTTAGTGGGGGGGGGCACCGGGGAGCTGTTTTTT | CASSLVGGGTGELFF
many | TRBJ1-1 | TRBV7-9 | . | TGTGCCAGCAGCTTAGGCCCTTTTGGTATCGAAGCTTTCTTT | CASSLGPFGIEAFF
. | TRBJ2-1 | TRBV9 | TRBD2 | TGTGCCAGCAGCGTGTCGGGGGGGCCGAATGAGCAGTTCTTC | CASSVSGGPNEQFF
. | TRBJ2-1 | TRBV6-5 | . | TGTGCCAGCAGTCCCTACCGGGACTCGTACTACAATGAGCAGTTCTTC | CASSPYRDSYYNEQFF
many | TRBJ1-1 | TRBV7-2 | TRBD1 | TGTGCCAGCAGCTCCCCAGGACAGGAAGAAGCTTTCTTT | CASSSPGQEEAFF
. | TRBJ1-5 | TRBV6-5 | . | TGTGCCAGCAGTACAGGACCTTCGGGCAATCAGCCCCAGCATTTT | CASSTGPSGNQPQHF
many | TRBJ2-1 | TRBV14 | . | TGTGCCAGCAGCCAGAGGGACCATTCGCCGTTCTTC | CASSQRDHSPFF
. | TRBJ2-1 | TRBV29-1 | . | TGCACCCTCGGCGCGGGGGACAAAGAGCAGTTCTTC | CTLGAGDKEQFF
few | TRBJ1-2 | TRBV7-6 | . | TGTGCCAGCAGCTCATCGGGGAACTATGGCTACACCTTC | CASSSSGNYGYTF
. | TRBJ1-5 | TRBV20-1 | TRBD1 | TGCAGTGCTAGGCGGGACAGGGGTTCGTATAGCAATCAGCCCCAGCATTTT | CSARRDRGSYSNQPQHF
. | TRBJ2-1 | TRBV20-1 | . | TGCAGTGCTAGAGACGGGGACTCCGCGCACAATGAGCAGTTCTTC | CSARDGDSAHNEQFF
many | TRBJ1-1 | TRBV9 | . | TGTGCCAGCAGCGTAGTTGCAGGGGCGGACACTGAAGCTTTCTTT | CASSVVAGADTEAFF
. | TRBJ1-6 | TRBV2 | TRBD1 | TGTGCCAGCAGTGATCTGACAGGGGGCAATTCACCCCTCCACTTT | CASSDLTGGNSPLHF
. | TRBJ2-2 | TRBV6-2/TRBV6-3 | . | TGTGCCAGCACTGAGAGCGGCCCGAACACCGGGGAGCTGTTTTTT | CASTESGPNTGELFF
many | TRBJ1-5 | TRBV19 | . | TGTGCCAGTAGTCTCAGGGGTTCTGGCAATCAGCCCCAGCATTTT | CASSLRGSGNQPQHF
. | TRBJ2-3 | TRBV13 | TRBD1 | TGTGCCAGCAGCCCCGGGACAGGGGGCCTTACAGATACGCAGTATTTT | CASSPGTGGLTDTQYF
few | TRBJ1-2 | TRBV3-1 | . | TGTGCCAGCAGCCAGAGCGGCCTCTATGGCTACACCTTC | CASSQSGLYGYTF
. | TRBJ2-7 | TRBV6-2/TRBV6-3 | . | TGTGCCGGCAGTTGGAGGGACTACGAGCAGTACTTC | CAGSWRDYEQYF
medium-sized | TRBJ2-2 | TRBV4-3 | . | TGCGCCAGCAGCCAAAACCGGGACCCTAACACCGGGGAGCTGTTTTTT | CASSQNRDPNTGELFF
few | TRBJ2-7 | TRBV12-3/TRBV12-4 | . | TGTGCCAGCAGTTTACTGACGACCTACGAGCAGTACTTC | CASSLLTTYEQYF
few | TRBJ2-1 | TRBV10-3 | . | TGTGCCATCAGTGAGCAGGGGACCAATGAGCAGTTCTTC | CAISEQGTNEQFF
. | TRBJ1-4 | TRBV7-8 | . | TGTGCCAGCACCCCACACCGGGACATAAAGGAAAAACTGTTTTTT | CASTPHRDIKEKLFF
. | TRBJ1-1 | TRBV29-1 | . | TGCAGCGCAGCCCGGGGGGACGCTGAAGCTTTCTTT | CSAARGDAEAFF
many | TRBJ1-2 | TRBV5-1 | . | TGCGCCAGCAGCTCCGATGTGAATCTGTATGGCTACACCTTC | CASSSDVNLYGYTF
. | TRBJ1-1 | TRBV14 | . | TGTGCCAGCAGCCGCGACGGCACGAACACTGAAGCTTTCTTT | CASSRDGTNTEAFF
few | TRBJ1-4 | TRBV29-1 | . | TGCAGCGTGGCTCCAGTACAGGGTGGTGAAAAACTGTTTTTT | CSVAPVQGGEKLFF
few | TRBJ2-1 | TRBV12-5 | TRBD1 | TGTGCTAGTGGGCCCCCGGGACAGGGAGCCTACAATGAGCAGTTCTTC | CASGPPGQGAYNEQFF
. | TRBJ2-1 | TRBV29-1 | . | TGCAGCGTTGGGGCCTCCTACAATGAGCAGTTCTTC | CSVGASYNEQFF
few | TRBJ1-3 | TRBV7-9 | . | TGTGCCAGCAGCGACAGTTCTGGAAACACCATATATTTT | CASSDSSGNTIYF
many | TRBJ2-3 | TRBV20-1 | TRBD2 | TGCAGTGCTAAACAACTAGCGGGAGGGCCGGGTACGCAGTATTTT | CSAKQLAGGPGTQYF
few | TRBJ2-7 | TRBV5-1 | . | TGCGCCAGCAGCTCCCTGGACCTGCAGTACTTC | CASSSLDLQYF
few | TRBJ1-5 | TRBV14 | . | TGTGCCAGCAGCCAAGGGGGGCCCGTTCAGCCCCAGCATTTT | CASSQGGPVQPQHF
. | TRBJ1-5 | TRBV6-2/TRBV6-3 | . | TGTGCCAGCAGCCAGGGGACCTATAGCAATCAGCCCCAGCATTTT | CASSQGTYSNQPQHF
few | TRBJ2-1 | TRBV2 | . | TGTGCCAGCCACATTACCAAATCGTGGGGGCTTTTGACCCACAATGAGCAGTTCTTC | CASHITKSWGLLTHNEQFF
few | TRBJ1-1 | TRBV13 | . | TGTGCCAGCAGCTTAGGTTTGGGCGGCGGCGCTGAAGCTTTCTTT | CASSLGLGGGAEAFF